A single T cell receptor beta chain is shown here with its context. Its antigen specificity is not known. One base away there is no much larger clone; base qualities are not given. The record originates from a study of identical twins (dated by TCRdb to the mid-2010s). Notes on the research overall: TCR alpha and beta repertoires from monozygotic twins, unrelated adults of various ages and cord blood were deep-sequenced to test whether fetal clonotypes persist. Replicate twin experiments were performed at different times using different library preparation protocols to rule out contamination. The study at large found these results: Compared with coincidental sharing between unrelated individuals, out-of-frame TCR alpha sequences shared between twins had an excess of sequences with low generation probability. Conclusions relied on cross-sectional statistical analysis, since the same donors could not be followed over many years. Zero-insertion analyses could be partly confounded by invariant T cells such as MAIT and iNKT, though diverse VJ usage argued against such confounding for most clonotypes. In monozygotic twins, recombination models systematically underestimated out-of-frame TCR alpha sharing, but the models matched the sharing seen between unrelated individuals. A weaker excess of twin sharing was found in beta out-of-frame sequences because the signal-to-noise ratio was lowered by fewer shared sequences. Fewer insertions were carried by abundant cord blood beta clonotypes; a weaker similar trend was observed in young adult naive repertoires, while no such trend was observed in memory repertoires.

All donors were healthy Caucasians. Three pairs of female monozygotic twins, all aged 18 to 29 years, made up the twin cohort. CD4+ and CD8+ T cell populations were isolated with positive isolation kits from Invitrogen. V has 8 bases trimmed and J has 7 bases trimmed; junction bases matching no gene number 9. The CDR3 numbers 15 residues from cysteine through phenylalanine. The retained sequence is limited to the CDR3, 45 bases, with the frame set at the first base. CDR1 is given as WNHNN and CDR2 as SYGVQD, both from the germline V gene (reference sequence). Libraries were constructed by 5' RACE. Sequencing used an Illumina HiSeq 2000. A universal primer binding site was added through template switching, and the final cDNA carried a unique molecular identifier so that TCR cDNA molecules could be counted accurately. First-strand cDNA for TCR alpha and beta chains was synthesized from specific primers in the conserved constant-segment region. Each cDNA library was double barcoded, with a SMART-Mk sample barcode plus Illumina barcodes, to control for contamination. TruSeq adapter sequences and Illumina sample barcodes were added in two successive PCR steps. The TCR alpha and beta cDNA libraries were sequenced on the Illumina HiSeq platform using custom primers. For the original study's pipeline: MiGEC processed the raw reads to extract unique molecular identifiers, while MiXCR was used to determine the CDR3 positions. For each individual, recombination models were inferred using an EM algorithm with the repgenHMM and IGoR tools. The analysis of shared clonotypes was done with the tcR package in R, with sharing normalized by the product of cloneset sizes. Out-of-frame nonproductive sequences were analyzed to study raw recombination free of thymic and clonal selection effects. TCRdb cleaned the public reads at Q25 with fastp, built clones with MiXCR and kept in-frame beta chains. Rows are combined by CDR3 protein, so each entry shows the most common genes and DNA. These V and J calls originate from TCRdb's pipeline instead of the authors' own analysis. Recorded for this sample are roughly 500,000 distinct CDR3 sequences; around 20% of them occurred a single time. Roughly 0.91% of the sample is taken by the ten largest.

In addition, the sample was reused for a study of T cells expressing NK-cell markers. The second study, in turn, reports: About 8 donors provided sorted CD3+CD56+NKG2C+, CD3+CD56+NKG2C- and CD3+CD56-NKG2C+ T-cell subsets, whose TCR beta-chain repertoires were profiled. Among the eight sequenced donors, seven were HCMV-seropositive and one was HCMV-seronegative. To restrict sorting to alphabetaTCR-expressing T cells, an anti-gammadeltaTCR antibody was added in several experiments. In roughly 6 donors, the dominant CD3+CD56+NKG2C+ clonotypes were found to rank among the top 10 CD8+ clonotypes and to make up 1.0-7.0% of CD8+ T cells. Those dominant clonotypes were again the most abundant among CD3+CD56-NKG2C+ cells in several donors, at about 25-65%. Whether the expanded NKG2C-expressing T cell clones were specific for HCMV antigens remained unclear. The eight sequenced donors were randomly selected healthy volunteers, three men and five women. HCMV-specific IgG was detected in serum with a commercial ELISA kit to determine HCMV serostatus. Reads were demultiplexed and grouped by UMI with MIGEC, and clonotypes were assembled and quantified with MiTCR. Only TCR cDNA sequences supported by at least two reads were kept to exclude erroneous sequences. The tcR package was used for downstream repertoire analysis, and clonotypes were matched between fractions using CDR3 nucleotide sequence together with V segment. VDJmatch was used to annotate antigen specificity against VDJdb, with one amino acid substitution in CDR3 permitted.

Recombination connected TRBV10-1 to TRBJ2-7; 15 nucleotides in the junction match TRBD2. Sequenced: CD4+ T cells sorted from blood. This receptor was obtained from a woman aged 18-29 years in good health. The CDR3 in this case is CASSSGLAGGTEQYF. The sequenced DNA: TGCGCCAGCTCCTCCGGACTAGCGGGGGGGACAGAGCAGTACTTC.